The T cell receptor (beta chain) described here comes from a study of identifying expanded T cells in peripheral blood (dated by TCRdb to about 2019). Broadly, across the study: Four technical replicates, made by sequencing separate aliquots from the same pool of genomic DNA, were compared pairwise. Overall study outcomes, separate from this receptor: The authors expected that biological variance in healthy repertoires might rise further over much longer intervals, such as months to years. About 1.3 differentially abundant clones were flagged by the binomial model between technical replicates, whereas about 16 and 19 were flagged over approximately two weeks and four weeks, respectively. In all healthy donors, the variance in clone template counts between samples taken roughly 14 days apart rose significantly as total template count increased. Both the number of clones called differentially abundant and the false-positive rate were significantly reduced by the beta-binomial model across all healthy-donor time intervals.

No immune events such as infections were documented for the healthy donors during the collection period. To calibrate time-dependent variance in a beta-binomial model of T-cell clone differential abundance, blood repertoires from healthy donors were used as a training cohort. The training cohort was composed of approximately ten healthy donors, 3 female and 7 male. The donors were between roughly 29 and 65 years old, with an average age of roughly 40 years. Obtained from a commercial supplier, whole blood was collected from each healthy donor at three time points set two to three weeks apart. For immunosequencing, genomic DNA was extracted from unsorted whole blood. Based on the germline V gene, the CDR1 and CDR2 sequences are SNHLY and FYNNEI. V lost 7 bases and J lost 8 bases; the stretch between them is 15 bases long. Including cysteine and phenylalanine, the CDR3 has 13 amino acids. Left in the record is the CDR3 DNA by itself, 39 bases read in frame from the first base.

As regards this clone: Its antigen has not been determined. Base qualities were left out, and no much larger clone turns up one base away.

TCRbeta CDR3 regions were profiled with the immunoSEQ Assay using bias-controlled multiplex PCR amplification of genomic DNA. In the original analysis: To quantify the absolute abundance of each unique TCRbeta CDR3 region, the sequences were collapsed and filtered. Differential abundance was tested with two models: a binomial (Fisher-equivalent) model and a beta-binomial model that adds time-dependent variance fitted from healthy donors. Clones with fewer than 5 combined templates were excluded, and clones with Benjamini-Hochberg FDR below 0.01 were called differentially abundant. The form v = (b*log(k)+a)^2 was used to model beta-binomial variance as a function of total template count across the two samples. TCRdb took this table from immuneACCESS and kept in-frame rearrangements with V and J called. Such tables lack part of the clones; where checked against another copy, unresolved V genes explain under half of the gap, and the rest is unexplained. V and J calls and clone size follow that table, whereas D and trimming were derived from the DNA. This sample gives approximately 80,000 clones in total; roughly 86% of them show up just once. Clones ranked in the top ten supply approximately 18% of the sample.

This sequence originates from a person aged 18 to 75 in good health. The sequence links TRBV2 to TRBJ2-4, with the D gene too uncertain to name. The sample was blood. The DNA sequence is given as TGTGCCAGCACTTTACCATCCCAGGACATTCAGTACTTC. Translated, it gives CASTLPSQDIQYF. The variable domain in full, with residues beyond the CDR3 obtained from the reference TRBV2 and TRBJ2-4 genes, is EPEVTQTPSHQVTQMGQEVILRCVPISNHLYFYWYRQILGQKVEFLVSFYNNEISEKSEIFDDQFSVERPDGSNFTLKIRSTKLEDSAMYFCASTLPSQDIQYFGAGTRLSVL.